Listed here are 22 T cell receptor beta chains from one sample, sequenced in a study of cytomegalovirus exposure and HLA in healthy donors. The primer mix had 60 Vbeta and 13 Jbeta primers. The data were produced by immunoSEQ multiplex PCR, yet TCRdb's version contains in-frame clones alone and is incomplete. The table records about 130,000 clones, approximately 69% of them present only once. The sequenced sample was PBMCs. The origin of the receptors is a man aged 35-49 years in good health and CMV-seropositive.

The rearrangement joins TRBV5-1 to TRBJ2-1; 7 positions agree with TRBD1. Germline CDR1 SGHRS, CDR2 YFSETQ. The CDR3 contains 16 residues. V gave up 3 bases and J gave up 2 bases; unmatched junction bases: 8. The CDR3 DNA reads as TGCGCCAGCAGCTCGACAGGGCACATCCCCTACAATGAGCAGTTCTTC. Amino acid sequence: CASSSTGHIPYNEQFF.

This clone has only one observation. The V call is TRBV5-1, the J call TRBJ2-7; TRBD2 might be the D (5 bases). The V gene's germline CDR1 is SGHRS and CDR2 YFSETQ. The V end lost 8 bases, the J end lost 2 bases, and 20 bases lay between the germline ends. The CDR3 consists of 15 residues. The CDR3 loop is CARVSDRVGAYEQYF. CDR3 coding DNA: TGCGCCAGAGTCTCAGATAGGGTCGGGGCCTACGAGCAGTACTTC. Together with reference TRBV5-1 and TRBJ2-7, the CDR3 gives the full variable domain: KAGVTQTPRYLIKTRGQQVTLSCSPISGHRSVSWYQQTPGQGLQFLFEYFSETQRNKGNFPGRFSGRQFSNSRSEMNVSTLELGDSALYLCARVSDRVGAYEQYFGPGTRLTVT.

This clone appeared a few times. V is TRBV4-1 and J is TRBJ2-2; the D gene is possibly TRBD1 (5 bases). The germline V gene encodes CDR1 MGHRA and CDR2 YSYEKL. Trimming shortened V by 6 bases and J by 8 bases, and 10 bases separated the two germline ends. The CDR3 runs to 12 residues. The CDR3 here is CASSGRVGELFF. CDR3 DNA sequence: TGCGCCAGCAGTGGCAGGGTGGGGGAGCTGTTTTTT.

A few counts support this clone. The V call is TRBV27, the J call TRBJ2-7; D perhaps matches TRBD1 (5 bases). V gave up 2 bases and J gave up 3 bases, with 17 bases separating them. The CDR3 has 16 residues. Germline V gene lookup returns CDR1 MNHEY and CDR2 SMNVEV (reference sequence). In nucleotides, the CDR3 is TGTGCCAGCAGTTTAATAGGACACGGAAAAGTCTACGAGCAGTACTTC. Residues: CASSLIGHGKVYEQYF.

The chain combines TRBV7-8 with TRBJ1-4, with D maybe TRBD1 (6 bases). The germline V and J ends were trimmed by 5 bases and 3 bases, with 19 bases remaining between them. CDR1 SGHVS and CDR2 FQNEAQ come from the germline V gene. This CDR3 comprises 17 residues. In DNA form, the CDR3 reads TGTGCCAGCAGCCCTCACCGCCCAGGGGACCCTAATGAAAAACTGTTTTTT. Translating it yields CASSPHRPGDPNEKLFF.

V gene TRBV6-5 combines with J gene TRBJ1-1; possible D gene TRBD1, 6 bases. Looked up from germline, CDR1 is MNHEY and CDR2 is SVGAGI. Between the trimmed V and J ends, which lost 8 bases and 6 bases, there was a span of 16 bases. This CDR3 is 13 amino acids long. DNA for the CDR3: TGTGCCAGCCATACACAGGGACGGCCTGAAGCTTTCTTT. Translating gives CASHTQGRPEAFF.

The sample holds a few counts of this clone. The CDR3 DNA is TGCGCCAGCAGCCAAGTCCTTGCATCAGCAGGCAGTAGTTTGTATGGCTACACCTTC. Translating it yields CASSQVLASAGSSLYGYTF. The chain combines TRBV4-3 with TRBJ1-2; D remains ambiguous. The CDR3 has 19 residues. The germline V gene encodes CDR1 LGHNA and CDR2 YSLEER. V was shortened by 1 base and J by 5 bases, with 26 bases between the two germline ends.

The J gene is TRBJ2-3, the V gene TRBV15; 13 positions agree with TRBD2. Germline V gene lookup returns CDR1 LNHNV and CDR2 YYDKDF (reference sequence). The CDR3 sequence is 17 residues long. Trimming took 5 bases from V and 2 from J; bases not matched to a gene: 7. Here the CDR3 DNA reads TGTGCCACCAGCTCCCGGGGACTAGCGGGGACCACAGATACGCAGTATTTT. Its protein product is CATSSRGLAGTTDTQYF.

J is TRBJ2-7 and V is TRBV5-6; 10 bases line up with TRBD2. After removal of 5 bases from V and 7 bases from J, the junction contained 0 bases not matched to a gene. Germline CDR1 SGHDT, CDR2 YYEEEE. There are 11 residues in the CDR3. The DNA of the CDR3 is TGTGCCAGCAGACTAGCGGGGGAGCAGTACTTC. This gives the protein CASRLAGEQYF.

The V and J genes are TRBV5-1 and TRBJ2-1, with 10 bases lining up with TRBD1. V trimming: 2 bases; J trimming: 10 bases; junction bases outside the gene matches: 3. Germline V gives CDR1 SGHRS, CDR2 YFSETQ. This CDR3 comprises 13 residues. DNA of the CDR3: TGCGCCAGCAGCTTTGGGACAGGGGAAGAGCAGTTCTTC. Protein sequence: CASSFGTGEEQFF.

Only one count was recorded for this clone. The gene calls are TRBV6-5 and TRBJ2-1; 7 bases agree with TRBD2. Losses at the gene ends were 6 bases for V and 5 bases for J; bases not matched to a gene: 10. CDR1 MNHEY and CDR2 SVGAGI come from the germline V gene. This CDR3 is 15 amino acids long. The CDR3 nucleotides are TGTGCCAGCAGCGTCACTAGCGTTGACAACAATGAGCAGTTCTTC. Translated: CASSVTSVDNNEQFF.

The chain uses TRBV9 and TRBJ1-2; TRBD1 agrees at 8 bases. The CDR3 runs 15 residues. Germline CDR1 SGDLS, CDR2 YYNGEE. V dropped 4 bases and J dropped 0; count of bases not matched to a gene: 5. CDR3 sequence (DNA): TGTGCCAGCAGCCCTACAGGGGGATCTAACTATGGCTACACCTTC. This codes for CASSPTGGSNYGYTF.

This chain's CDR3 is CATSRDRVSGRGSYNEQFF. DNA of the CDR3: TGTGCCACCAGCAGAGATCGTGTTAGCGGGAGGGGTTCCTACAATGAGCAGTTCTTC. The rearrangement links TRBV15 to TRBJ2-1, with 11 bases aligning to TRBD2. This CDR3 has 19 amino acids. Germline CDR1 and CDR2: LNHNV and YYDKDF (reference sequence). The V gene end was trimmed by 0 bases and the J gene end by 1 base; junction bases not matched to a gene: 8.

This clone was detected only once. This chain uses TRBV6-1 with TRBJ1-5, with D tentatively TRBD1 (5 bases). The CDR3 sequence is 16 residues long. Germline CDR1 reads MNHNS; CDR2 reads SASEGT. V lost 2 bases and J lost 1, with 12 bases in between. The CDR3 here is CASSESLGASNQPQHF. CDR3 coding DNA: TGTGCCAGCAGTGAATCCCTAGGGGCAAGCAATCAGCCCCAGCATTTT.

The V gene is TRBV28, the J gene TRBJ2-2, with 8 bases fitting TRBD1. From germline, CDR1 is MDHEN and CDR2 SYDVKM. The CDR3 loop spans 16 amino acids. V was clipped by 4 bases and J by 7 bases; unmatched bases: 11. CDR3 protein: CASSSPYDRGYGELFF. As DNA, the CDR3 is TGTGCCAGCAGTTCCCCTTATGACAGGGGATACGGGGAGCTGTTTTTT. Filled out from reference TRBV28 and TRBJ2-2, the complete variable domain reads DVKVTQSSRYLVKRTGEKVFLECVQDMDHENMFWYRQDPGLGLRLIYFSYDVKMKEKGDIPEGYSVSREKKERFSLILESASTNQTSMYLCASSSPYDRGYGELFFGEGSRLTVL.

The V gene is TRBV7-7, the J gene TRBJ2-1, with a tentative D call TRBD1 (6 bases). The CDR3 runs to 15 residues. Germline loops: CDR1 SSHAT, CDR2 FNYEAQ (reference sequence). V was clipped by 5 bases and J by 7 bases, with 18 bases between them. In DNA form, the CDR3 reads TGTGCCAGCAGCCCACTTAAAACAGGGATGAATGAGCAGTTCTTC. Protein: CASSPLKTGMNEQFF.

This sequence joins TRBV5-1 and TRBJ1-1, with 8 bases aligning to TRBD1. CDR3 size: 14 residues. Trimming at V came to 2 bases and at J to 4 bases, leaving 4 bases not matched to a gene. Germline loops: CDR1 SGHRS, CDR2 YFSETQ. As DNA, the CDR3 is TGCGCCAGCAGCTTCAGGACAGGGAGCACTGAAGCTTTCTTT. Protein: CASSFRTGSTEAFF.

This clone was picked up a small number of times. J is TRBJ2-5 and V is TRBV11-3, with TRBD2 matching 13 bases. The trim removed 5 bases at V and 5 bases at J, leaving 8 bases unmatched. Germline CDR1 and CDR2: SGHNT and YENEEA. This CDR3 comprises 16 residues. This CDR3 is CASSIGLAGEEETQYF. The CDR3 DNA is TGTGCCAGCAGCATCGGACTAGCGGGAGAGGAGGAGACCCAGTACTTC.

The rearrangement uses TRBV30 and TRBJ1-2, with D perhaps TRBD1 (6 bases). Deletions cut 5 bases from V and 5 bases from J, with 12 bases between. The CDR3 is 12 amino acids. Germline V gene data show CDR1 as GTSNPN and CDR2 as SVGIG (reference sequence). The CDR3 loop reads CAWGTHIYGYTF. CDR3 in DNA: TGTGCCTGGGGGACACACATATATGGCTACACCTTC.

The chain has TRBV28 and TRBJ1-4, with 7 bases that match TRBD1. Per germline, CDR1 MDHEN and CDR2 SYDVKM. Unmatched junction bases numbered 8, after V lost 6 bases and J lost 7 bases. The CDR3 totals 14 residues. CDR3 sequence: CASRTQGGFEKLFF. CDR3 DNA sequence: TGTGCCAGCAGAACGCAGGGGGGTTTTGAAAAACTGTTTTTT.

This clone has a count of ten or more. CDR3: CASSQEKSGGFGNQPQHF. The CDR3 region has the DNA TGCGCCAGCAGCCAAGAGAAATCGGGAGGGTTTGGCAATCAGCCCCAGCATTTT. The chain recombines TRBV4-1 with TRBJ1-5; D remains ambiguous. The CDR3 totals 18 residues. The germline V gene encodes CDR1 MGHRA and CDR2 YSYEKL. Trimming shortened V by 0 bases and J by 2 bases, and 17 bases separated the two germline ends.

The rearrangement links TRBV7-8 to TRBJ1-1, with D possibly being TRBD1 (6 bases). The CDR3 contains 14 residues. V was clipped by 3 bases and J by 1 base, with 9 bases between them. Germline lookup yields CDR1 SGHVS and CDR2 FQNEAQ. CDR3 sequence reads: CASSFGQKNTEAFF. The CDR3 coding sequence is TGTGCCAGCAGCTTCGGACAGAAGAACACTGAAGCTTTCTTT. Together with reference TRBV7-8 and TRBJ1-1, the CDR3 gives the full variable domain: GAGVSQSPRYKVAKRGQDVALRCDPISGHVSLFWYQQALGQGPEFLTYFQNEAQLDKSGLPSDRFFAERPEGSVSTLKIQRTQQEDSAVYLCASSFGQKNTEAFFGQGTRLTVV.